This section outlines one T cell receptor beta chain sequence together with its context. No antigen is known for it. Every bit of the isolated RNA underwent reverse transcription, so sequencing read expressed TCRB transcripts. The data were produced by immunoSEQ multiplex PCR, yet TCRdb's version contains in-frame clones alone and is incomplete. The data contain a few hundred thousand clones, over 12% of them singletons. These data belong to a study of beta chain features in type 1 diabetes. Study results and caveats: A potential PCR bias toward shorter templates would be equal in patient and control samples.

The sample comprised naive CD4+ T cells from blood. The clonotype was recovered from a woman younger than 30 in good health.

CDR3 coding DNA: TGTGCCACCAGCAGGGATACAGGGTGGAGAGAAAAACTGTTTTTT. Protein: CATSRDTGWREKLFF. The chain is built from TRBV15 and TRBJ1-4; D perhaps matches TRBD1 (6 bases). Looked up from germline, CDR1 is LNHNV and CDR2 is YYDKDF (reference sequence). V lost 3 bases to trimming and J lost 8 bases, with 16 bases between them. This CDR3 is built from 15 residues.